Listed below are T cell receptor beta chains from one sample, sequenced in a study of shared clonotypes between healthy human individuals. Produced via immunoSEQ multiplex PCR; TCRdb's table is partial and in-frame only. The table shows over a million clones, with around three quarters occurring only once. Sample: memory CD4+ T cells from PBMCs. These TCRs come from a man between 18 and 35 years old in good health. Some clones in this sample may be carry-over from other donors' samples. CDR3s include the opening cysteine and the closing phenylalanine or tryptophan. The D gene is left open where the match is weak. The size of a clone is reported for some rows only, either as once, few or many, or as a class for expanded clones.

>TRBV27|15|TRBD2|-|TRBJ2-5
CASSLEFGAGGTQYF
TGTGCCAGCAGTTTAGAATTCGGGGCGGGAGGGACCCAGTACTTC
>TRBV7-9|14|-|-|TRBJ2-7
CASSLGQVSYEQYF
TGTGCCAGCAGCTTAGGTCAGGTGTCCTACGAGCAGTACTTC
>TRBV18|15|-|-|TRBJ2-1
CASSPGTYSYNEQFF
TGTGCCAGCTCCCCCGGGACTTACTCCTACAATGAGCAGTTCTTC
>TRBV11-2|13|TRBD1|-|TRBJ1-2
CASSYTGDGGYTF
TGTGCCAGCAGCTATACAGGGGACGGCGGCTACACCTTC
>TRBV5-6|13|-|-|TRBJ2-5
CASSLSGRETQYF
TGTGCCAGCAGCTTGTCAGGGCGGGAGACCCAGTACTTC
>TRBV7-9|11|-|-|TRBJ1-3
CASSSYTGFWF
TGTGCCAGCAGCTCATACACAGGGTTCTGGTTT
>TRBV28|11|-|few|TRBJ1-2
CASNGLYGYTF
TGTGCCAGCAACGGGCTCTATGGCTACACCTTC
>TRBV14|14|TRBD1|-|TRBJ1-1
CASSIQGWGTEAFF
TGTGCCAGCAGCATACAGGGGTGGGGCACTGAAGCTTTCTTT
>TRBV28|14|-|-|TRBJ2-4
CASSFGFPKNIQYF
TGTGCCAGCAGTTTTGGTTTTCCCAAAAACATTCAGTACTTC
>TRBV5-4|16|TRBD2|-|TRBJ2-7
CASSLVGTSGTGRQYF
TGTGCCAGCAGCTTGGTCGGGACTAGCGGAACCGGGCGGCAGTACTTC
>TRBV19|18|-|-|TRBJ1-2
CASSPGAGRVGQNYGYTF
TGTGCCAGTAGTCCCGGAGCGGGGAGGGTGGGCCAAAACTATGGCTACACCTTC
>TRBV5-1|14|TRBD2|-|TRBJ2-7
CASSSLAGALEQYF
TGCGCCAGCAGCTCATTAGCGGGTGCTCTCGAGCAGTACTTC
>TRBV5-5|16|-|-|TRBJ2-7
CASSFPRSNQNYEQYF
TGTGCCAGCAGCTTCCCAAGGTCGAACCAAAACTACGAGCAGTACTTC
>TRBV9|13|-|-|TRBJ2-7
CASSVEVRSWQYF
TGTGCCAGCAGCGTAGAAGTTCGGAGCTGGCAGTACTTC
>TRBV5-8|15|-|-|TRBJ1-5
CASSLLGQYNQPQHF
TGTGCCAGCAGCTTGTTGGGGCAGTACAATCAGCCCCAGCATTTT
>TRBV7-2|17|TRBD1|-|TRBJ2-7
CASLTLRGQGSSYEQYF
TGTGCCAGCCTTACTCTGCGGGGACAGGGGTCTTCCTACGAGCAGTACTTC
>TRBV7-2|13|-|-|TRBJ2-5
CASRRRQQETQYF
TGTGCCAGCAGACGCAGACAGCAAGAGACCCAGTACTTC
>TRBV9|19|TRBD1|many|TRBJ1-2
CASSVPTGSTLRSYYGYTF
TGTGCCAGCAGCGTTCCGACAGGGTCCACATTAAGGTCCTACTATGGCTACACCTTC
>TRBV30|12|-|-|TRBJ2-7
CAWSVTGYEQYF
TGTGCCTGGAGTGTAACGGGTTACGAGCAGTACTTC
>TRBV6-1|15|TRBD1|-|TRBJ2-1
CASRSSGQTYNEQFF
TGTGCCAGCAGATCGTCGGGACAGACCTACAATGAGCAGTTCTTC
>TRBV6-6|13|-|few|TRBJ2-7
CASSSAPEGEQYF
TGTGCCAGCAGTTCCGCACCTGAGGGGGAGCAGTACTTC
>TRBV29-1|16|TRBD1|-|TRBJ2-2
CSVGPGGTGDTGELFF
TGCAGCGTTGGTCCTGGTGGCACAGGGGACACCGGGGAGCTGTTTTTT
>TRBV28|14|-|-|TRBJ1-1
CASTPVGANTEAFF
TGTGCCAGCACCCCGGTAGGGGCAAACACTGAAGCTTTCTTT
>TRBV11-2|16|-|-|TRBJ2-7
CASSPSSGHTTYEQYF
TGTGCCAGCAGCCCCTCTTCGGGACACACCACCTACGAGCAGTACTTC
>TRBV28|16|-|-|TRBJ2-6
CASSSRELSGANVLTF
TGTGCCAGCAGTTCCAGGGAACTCTCTGGGGCCAACGTCCTGACTTTC
>TRBV6-1|14|-|-|TRBJ2-1
CASSEQAGLAEQFF
TGTGCCAGCAGTGAACAGGCGGGTTTGGCTGAGCAGTTCTTC
>TRBV29-1|13|-|-|TRBJ1-4
CSGGQGWGEKLFF
TGCAGCGGCGGACAAGGGTGGGGTGAAAAACTGTTTTTT
>TRBV10-3|16|-|-|TRBJ2-3
CAISESGGGGSGTQYF
TGTGCCATCAGTGAGTCCGGAGGGGGCGGCTCTGGTACGCAGTATTTT
>TRBV7-2|15|-|-|TRBJ1-1
CASSLRPFSNTEAFF
TGTGCCAGCAGCTTGAGACCGTTTTCGAACACTGAAGCTTTCTTT
>TRBV7-9|14|-|-|TRBJ2-3
CASSLGLAVDTQYF
TGTGCCAGCAGCTTAGGCCTAGCTGTCGATACGCAGTATTTT
>TRBV7-9|14|-|-|TRBJ1-2
CASSPTSDSYGYTF
TGTGCCAGCAGCCCGACTTCAGACAGCTATGGCTACACCTTC
>TRBV7-2|14|-|-|TRBJ1-2
CASSPVGVGYGYTF
TGTGCCAGCAGCCCCGTGGGGGTCGGCTATGGCTACACCTTC
>TRBV10-3|14|-|-|TRBJ2-1
CAIRTQTGYNEQFF
TGTGCCATCAGGACCCAGACAGGTTACAATGAGCAGTTCTTC
>TRBV6-6|16|-|-|TRBJ2-5
CASAARNRGGQETQYF
TGTGCCAGCGCCGCTAGGAACAGGGGAGGTCAAGAGACCCAGTACTTC
>TRBV7-9|14|TRBD2|-|TRBJ2-7
CASSATGGSSEQYF
TGTGCCAGCAGTGCTACGGGAGGGTCCTCCGAGCAGTACTTC
>TRBV2|11|-|-|TRBJ2-7
CARGGGGEQYF
TGTGCCAGAGGGGGAGGCGGCGAGCAGTACTTC
>TRBV28|15|-|-|TRBJ2-7
CASSLWSAGPDEQYF
TGTGCCAGCAGTTTATGGTCAGCCGGACCGGACGAGCAGTACTTC
>TRBV10-3|20|TRBD1|once|TRBJ2-6
CAISEVIPGTARSGANVLTF
TGTGCCATCAGTGAAGTCATACCGGGGACAGCCCGCTCTGGGGCCAACGTCCTGACTTTC
>TRBV5-4|13|-|-|TRBJ2-1
CASSPGRGNEQFF
TGTGCCAGCAGCCCCGGGAGAGGCAATGAGCAGTTCTTC
>TRBV28|14|-|-|TRBJ2-5
CALSMGDGQETQYF
TGTGCCCTCTCGATGGGAGATGGGCAAGAGACCCAGTACTTC
>TRBV18|13|-|-|TRBJ2-2
CASSPQDTGELFF
TGTGCCAGCTCACCACAGGACACCGGGGAGCTGTTTTTT
>TRBV9|16|TRBD2|-|TRBJ2-3
CASSVAGGRAPDTQYF
TGTGCCAGCAGCGTAGCCGGCGGGAGGGCCCCAGATACGCAGTATTTT
>TRBV14|14|-|-|TRBJ2-7
CASSQAGLPYEQYF
TGTGCCAGCAGCCAAGCAGGGCTCCCCTACGAGCAGTACTTC
>TRBV9|16|-|once|TRBJ2-3
CASSVGPSGLTDTQYF
TGTGCCAGCAGCGTAGGACCCAGCGGGCTGACAGATACGCAGTATTTT
>TRBV19|12|TRBD1|-|TRBJ2-1
CASSDLDRVMLF
TGTGCCAGTAGTGACCTAGACAGGGTAATGCTCTTC
>TRBV11-2|15|-|-|TRBJ2-7
CASSFYPGPAYEQYF
TGTGCCAGCAGCTTTTATCCAGGACCCGCCTACGAGCAGTACTTC
>TRBV2|11|-|-|TRBJ1-1
CASRGEPEAFF
TGTGCCTCAAGGGGGGAACCTGAAGCTTTCTTT
>TRBV11-2|15|TRBD1|-|TRBJ1-4
CASSSPRQGNEKLFF
TGTGCCAGCAGCTCACCCCGACAGGGAAATGAAAAACTGTTTTTT